This TCR beta chain was observed in a study of cytomegalovirus exposure and HLA in healthy donors. Germline CDR1 is SGHRS and CDR2 is YFSETQ. The germline V and J ends were trimmed by 0 bases and 8 bases, with 14 bases remaining between them. The CDR3 spans 14 residues. PCR employed 60 Vbeta and 13 Jbeta primers. Original handling: Roughly 11 million shared chains were among 80 million or so unique TCR beta chains counted in a later analysis. Generated by immunoSEQ multiplex PCR, the TCRdb table keeps only in-frame clones and is missing some. Clonal size and the V and J genes are those of that table, whereas D and trimming came from the DNA. The table shows approximately 80,000 clones, with less than 80% occurring only once.

The TCR was taken from a man aged 25-45 years in good health and CMV-seropositive. The chain combines TRBV5-1 with TRBJ1-2, with D unclear. Sequencing used PBMCs. The CDR3 DNA reads as TGCGCCAGCAGCTTGGAATCGGGGAATGGCGGCTACACCTTC. Its protein is CASSLESGNGGYTF.